What follows are 26 T cell receptor beta chains derived from one specimen sequenced in a study of early T cells in non-severe SARS-CoV-2 infection. TCRdb analysed the 5' RACE reads with MiXCR anew, one entry per CDR3 protein. The data contain around 64,000 distinct CDR3 sequences, roughly 11% of them seen just once; the ten biggest clones take up approximately 5%. Sequences were derived from whole blood, sampled at baseline. These receptor sequences come from an adult who was a healthcare worker with PCR-confirmed SARS-CoV-2 infection or an uninfected control (not recorded which).

This clonotype was detected a few times. The J gene is TRBJ2-5, the V gene TRBV20-1; D may correspond to TRBD1 or TRBD2 (7 bases each). Germline CDR1 DFQATT, CDR2 SNEGSKA (reference sequence). Deletions cut 4 bases from V and 5 bases from J, with 17 bases between. The CDR3 has 14 residues. This chain's CDR3 is CSATPGGGWETQYF. CDR3 nucleotide sequence: TGCAGTGCTACCCCAGGGGGGGGCTGGGAGACCCAGTACTTC.

This clonotype came up many times. This sequence joins TRBV20-1 and TRBJ2-1; 9 bases match TRBD2. Germline V lookup: CDR1 DFQATT, CDR2 SNEGSKA (reference sequence). V gave up 3 bases and J gave up 4 bases; unmatched junction bases: 10. The CDR3 is 16 residues long. The CDR3 DNA reads TGCAGTGCTAGGGGGTCCGCGGGAGGGCAGTACAATGAGCAGTTCTTC. Its translation: CSARGSAGGQYNEQFF.

The chain couples TRBV6-1 to TRBJ1-2, with D hard to call. The CDR3 is 14 amino acids. Trimming took off 2 bases at V and 7 bases at J, with 14 bases between the two ends. CDR1 MNHNS and CDR2 SASEGT come from the germline V gene. Here the CDR3 reads CASSERSASVGYTF. The CDR3 DNA is TGTGCCAGCAGTGAACGGTCGGCCAGTGTTGGCTACACCTTC.

The J gene is TRBJ2-1, the V gene TRBV29-1, with 8 bases lining up with TRBD2. CDR1 is SQVTM, CDR2 ANQGSEA, per germline. The V segment lost 6 bases and the J segment 7 bases; nucleotides outside the gene matches: 17. This CDR3 is 16 amino acids long. The CDR3 DNA reads as TGCAGCGTGCACCCCCGGGGGACTAGATCAGGGAATGAGCAGTTCTTC. This sequence encodes CSVHPRGTRSGNEQFF.

This clonotype was counted ten times or more. The CDR3 DNA reads TGCAGTGCTGGTCCGAACAGGGGCCTGGGCAAAAACATTCAGTACTTC. This codes for CSAGPNRGLGKNIQYF. This sequence joins TRBV20-1 and TRBJ2-4, with 7 bases identical to TRBD1. The CDR3 spans 16 residues. Germline trimming cut 5 bases from V and 3 bases from J; bases unmatched to any gene: 13. Looked up from germline, CDR1 is DFQATT and CDR2 is SNEGSKA (reference sequence).

This clonotype was counted a few times. V usage is TRBV7-8 and J usage is TRBJ1-4; D is undetermined. This CDR3 spans 17 amino acids. Trimming removed 3 bases at V and 0 bases at J, with 14 bases between. Germline V gives CDR1 SGHVS, CDR2 FQNEAQ. The CDR3, as DNA: TGTGCCAGCAGCTTGCGACCGGCCAAAGCAACTAATGAAAAACTGTTTTTT. Residues: CASSLRPAKATNEKLFF.

The genes are TRBV3-1 and TRBJ2-5; D remains ambiguous. The CDR3 is 12 amino acids. Germline V gene lookup returns CDR1 LGHDT and CDR2 YNNKEL (reference sequence). The germline V and J ends were trimmed by 0 bases and 7 bases, with 6 bases remaining between them. CDR3 sequence reads: CASSQDLLTQYF. CDR3 in DNA: TGTGCCAGCAGCCAAGACCTATTGACCCAGTACTTC.

V is TRBV29-1 and J is TRBJ1-5, with D maybe TRBD1 (6 bases). Looked up from germline, CDR1 is SQVTM and CDR2 is ANQGSEA. The CDR3 is 14 residues long. Trimming took 4 bases from V and 5 from J, leaving 15 bases between them. The CDR3 nucleotides read TGCAGCGTTGTCGTCCAGGGGTCGCATCAGCCCCAGCATTTT. It specifies CSVVVQGSHQPQHF.

This clonotype has just a few counts. The V call is TRBV9, the J call TRBJ2-5; D may be TRBD1 or TRBD2 (5 bases each). CDR1 is SGDLS and CDR2 is YYNGEE in the germline V gene. Trimming pared 0 bases from V and 2 bases from J, leaving 17 bases between. The CDR3 spans 17 residues. CDR3 sequence reads: CASSVAPSQGVQETQYF. CDR3 in DNA: TGTGCCAGCAGCGTAGCCCCGAGCCAGGGAGTTCAAGAGACCCAGTACTTC.

The V gene is TRBV7-9, the J gene TRBJ2-7; TRBD1 aligns across 7 bases. V lost 5 bases and J lost 4; bases outside the gene matches: 5. The CDR3 sequence is 13 residues long. CDR1 and CDR2 (germline): SEHNR, FQNEAQ (reference sequence). The CDR3 sequence is CASSTGTEYEQYF. The CDR3 DNA sequence: TGTGCCAGCAGCACCGGGACAGAATACGAGCAGTACTTC.

This clonotype was recorded a few times. The gene calls are TRBV20-1 and TRBJ2-1; possible D gene TRBD1, 5 bases. The CDR3 extends over 17 amino acids. The germline CDR1 and CDR2 sequences are DFQATT and SNEGSKA (reference sequence). V lost 0 bases and J 4 bases, leaving 19 bases between the germline ends. CDR3 region: CSARDPSGRVGYNEQFF. The CDR3 coding sequence is TGCAGTGCTAGAGACCCATCGGGCAGGGTAGGATACAATGAGCAGTTCTTC.

This clonotype has more than one count but fewer than ten. The J gene is TRBJ2-7, the V gene TRBV6-1; D could derive from TRBD1 or TRBD2 (6 bases each). This CDR3 has 18 amino acids. V lost 4 bases and J 0 bases, leaving 22 bases between the germline ends. Germline V gives CDR1 MNHNS, CDR2 SASEGT. The CDR3: CASSAEGGRRIFSYEQYF. Written as DNA, the CDR3 is TGTGCCAGCAGTGCCGAAGGGGGGCGCAGGATATTCTCCTACGAGCAGTACTTC.

This clonotype has just a few counts. The chain carries TRBV5-1 and TRBJ2-1, with TRBD2 matching over 13 bases. This CDR3 spans 16 amino acids. The V segment lost 2 bases and the J segment 5 bases; nucleotides outside the gene matches: 4. CDR1 is SGHRS, CDR2 YFSETQ, per germline. The CDR3 sequence is CASSFRLAGGNNEQFF. CDR3 DNA: TGCGCCAGCAGCTTCCGACTAGCGGGAGGAAACAATGAGCAGTTCTTC. Together with reference TRBV5-1 and TRBJ2-1, the CDR3 gives the full variable domain: KAGVTQTPRYLIKTRGQQVTLSCSPISGHRSVSWYQQTPGQGLQFLFEYFSETQRNKGNFPGRFSGRQFSNSRSEMNVSTLELGDSALYLCASSFRLAGGNNEQFFGPGTRLTVL.

This clonotype was found many times. The rearrangement uses TRBV7-9 and TRBJ2-6, with TRBD1 as a possible D gene (6 bases). The ends were cut back, 5 bases at V and 2 bases at J, with 10 bases in the middle. Germline lookup yields CDR1 SEHNR and CDR2 FQNEAQ (reference sequence). This CDR3 contains 15 residues. In DNA form, the CDR3 reads TGTGCCAGCAGCCTCACAGGGACTGGGGCCAACGTCCTGACTTTC. Its translation: CASSLTGTGANVLTF. The variable domain in full, completed from reference TRBV7-9 and TRBJ2-6, reads DTGVSQNPRHKITKRGQNVTFRCDPISEHNRLYWYRQTLGQGPEFLTYFQNEAQLEKSRLLSDRFSAERPKGSFSTLEIQRTEQGDSAMYLCASSLTGTGANVLTFGAGSRLTVL.

About this clonotype: This clone may be a read error of a much larger clone one base away. The chain uses TRBV24-1 and TRBJ2-1; 14 bases line up with TRBD2. CDR3 length: 15 residues. CDR1 is KGHDR, CDR2 SFDVKD, per germline. CDR3 DNA sequence: TGTACCACCAGTGATCCAGGACTAGCGGGAGGTGAGCAGTTCTTC. Protein product: CTTSDPGLAGGEQFF.

This clonotype was detected a few times. An end of the junction differs from the germline gene, which may be a read error. V gene TRBV3-1 combines with J gene TRBJ1-6; no definite D call. In germline, CDR1 is LGHDT, CDR2 YNNKEL (reference sequence). CDR3 length: 16 residues. The CDR3 is CASSRGRSAIYSPLHF. CDR3 nucleotides: TGTGCCAGCAGCCGCGGGCGAAGCGCAATTTATTCACCCCTCCATTTT.

V is TRBV9 and J is TRBJ2-5; D perhaps matches TRBD1 (7 bases). The CDR3 has 15 residues. The germline CDR1 and CDR2 sequences are SGDLS and YYNGEE. Trimming pared 4 bases from V and 1 base from J, leaving 14 bases between. CDR3 residues: CASSLQGGPQETQYF. In DNA form, the CDR3 reads TGTGCCAGCAGCCTCCAGGGGGGCCCCCAAGAGACCCAGTACTTC.

This rearrangement joins TRBV30 to TRBJ2-2, with D tentatively TRBD2 (6 bases). V was shortened by 6 bases and J by 4 bases, with 9 bases between the two germline ends. The CDR3 covers 12 residues. Germline V gene lookup returns CDR1 GTSNPN and CDR2 SVGIG (reference sequence). The CDR3, as DNA: TGTGCCTGCTGGGGGGTCACCGGGGAGCTGTTTTTT. Translating gives CACWGVTGELFF.

The rearrangement links TRBV6-2 or TRBV6-3 to TRBJ1-2; D remains unclear. This CDR3 is built from 13 residues. V was cut by 2 bases and J by 5 bases, with 9 bases left in between. The germline V gene encodes CDR1 MNHEY and CDR2 SVGEGT. As DNA, the CDR3 is TGTGCCAGCAGTTACCCCGGAAGGTATGGCTACACCTTC. Encoded protein: CASSYPGRYGYTF.

This clonotype has more than one count but fewer than ten. The chain uses TRBV25-1 and TRBJ1-6; the D gene is possibly TRBD1 (5 bases). The CDR3 sequence is 16 residues long. Per the germline V gene, CDR1 is MGHDK and CDR2 is SYGVNS. The V end lost 2 bases, the J end lost 3 bases, and 11 bases lay between the germline ends. CDR3 sequence: CASSEEGRDYNSPLHF. CDR3 sequence (DNA): TGTGCCAGCAGTGAAGAGGGCAGGGACTATAATTCACCCCTCCACTTT.

Ten or more counts support this clonotype. This chain connects TRBV6-1 to TRBJ2-5; D is unresolved. The germline CDR1 and CDR2 sequences are MNHNS and SASEGT. Trimming pared 7 bases from V and 5 bases from J, leaving 20 bases between. This CDR3 region has 15 residues. CDR3 amino acids: CASTLRPPRAETQYF. CDR3 nucleotide sequence: TGTGCCAGCACCCTACGGCCGCCCCGGGCTGAGACCCAGTACTTC.

This clonotype was seen only a few times. CDR3 sequence: CASSSIKDSLGWYF. The CDR3 DNA reads TGTGCCAGCAGCTCGATTAAGGACAGTCTGGGCTGGTATTTT. This chain connects TRBV7-9 to TRBJ2-3, with D tentatively TRBD1 (6 bases). V gave up 4 bases and J gave up 14 bases, with 22 bases separating them. This CDR3 is 14 amino acids long. The germline V gene has CDR1 SEHNR and CDR2 FQNEAQ (reference sequence).

This clonotype appeared many times. The chain couples TRBV19 to TRBJ2-1, with TRBD2 identical over 9 bases. Per the germline V gene, CDR1 is LNHDA and CDR2 is SQIVND (reference sequence). The CDR3 sequence is 16 residues long. V was pared by 3 bases and J by 0 bases, with 3 bases of the junction left unmatched. The CDR3 sequence: CASSIFSGSSYNEQFF. As DNA, the CDR3 is TGTGCCAGTAGTATTTTTAGCGGGAGCTCCTACAATGAGCAGTTCTTC.

In this sample, this clonotype turned up a few times. V gene TRBV27 combines with J gene TRBJ1-1; 7 nucleotides agree with TRBD1. The germline CDR1 and CDR2 sequences are MNHEY and SMNVEV (reference sequence). Trimming cost V 5 bases and J 5 bases; bases outside gene matches: 8. The CDR3 runs 14 residues. CDR3 sequence reads: CASSPRPGGTEAFF. The DNA of the CDR3 is TGTGCCAGCAGTCCCCGGCCAGGGGGAACTGAAGCTTTCTTT.

This clonotype was counted a few times. This chain links TRBV29-1 with TRBJ2-5; D perhaps matches TRBD2 (5 bases). Deletions cut 8 bases from V and 9 bases from J, with 16 bases between. The CDR3 consists of 11 residues. CDR1 is SQVTM, CDR2 ANQGSEA, per germline. CDR3 bases: TGCAGCACCAGCCGAGGGTCGTCCCAGTACTTC. Encoded protein: CSTSRGSSQYF.

This clonotype was counted between two and nine times. V and J are TRBV7-2 and TRBJ2-7; D unclear. Trimming stripped 1 base from V and 5 bases from J, with 15 bases between. CDR1 and CDR2 (germline): SGHTA, FQGNSA. This CDR3 region has 15 residues. The DNA for the CDR3 is TGTGCCAGCAGCTTAGTGAGTGGGCACACGGACGAGCAGTACTTC. Its protein is CASSLVSGHTDEQYF.